This T cell receptor (beta chain) is from a study of blood T cell repertoires in COVID-19. Across the study: Italy, Spain and the United States were the sources of the convalescent and acute COVID-19 samples. The analysed material was cDNA or gDNA that came from T cells, B-cell-depleted T cells, or PBMCs.

The sample holds many counts of this clone. Per germline, CDR1 MNHEY and CDR2 SMNVEV (reference sequence). J was trimmed by 5 bases and V by 8 bases; bases with no gene match: 8. There are 14 residues in the CDR3. Per the study methods: Reference gene primer amplification in the assay estimated nucleated cell counts. TCRdb keeps only in-frame clones here, not all; method: immunoSEQ multiplex PCR. The DNA gave D and trimming, while V, J and clone size come from that table. This table has about 270,000 clones, 83% appearing once. The V gene is TRBV27, the J gene TRBJ2-3; 9 nucleotides match TRBD2. The sequenced material came from peripheral blood. This sequence was found in a woman in her forties or fifties who had recovered from COVID-19. The CDR3 coding sequence is TGTGCCAGCGGTCACCGTAGCGGGGGAGATACGCAGTATTTT. Protein sequence: CASGHRSGGDTQYF.